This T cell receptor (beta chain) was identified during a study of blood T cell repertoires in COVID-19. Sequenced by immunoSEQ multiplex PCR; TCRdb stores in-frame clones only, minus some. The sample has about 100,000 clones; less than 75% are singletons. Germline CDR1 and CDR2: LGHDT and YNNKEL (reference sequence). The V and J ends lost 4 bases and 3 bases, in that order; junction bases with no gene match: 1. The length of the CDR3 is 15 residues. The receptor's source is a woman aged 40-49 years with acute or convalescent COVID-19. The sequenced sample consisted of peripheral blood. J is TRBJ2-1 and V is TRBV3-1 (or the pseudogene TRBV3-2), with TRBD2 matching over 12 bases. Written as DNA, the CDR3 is TGTGCCAGCAGCCCTAGCGGGGGGGACTACAATGAGCAGTTCTTC. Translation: CASSPSGGDYNEQFF.